The rows below give T cell receptor beta chains drawn from one sample of a study of OX40 agonist ivuxolimab in advanced cancers. Using immunoSEQ multiplex PCR, the repertoire was profiled, and TCRdb retains in-frame clones only, with some absent. This sample has 80,000 to 100,000 clones, with approximately 90% found just once. The specimen comprised CD4+ or CD8+ T cells sorted from blood, sampled in a trial of the OX40 agonist ivuxolimab. Every receptor here comes from an adult with an advanced solid tumor such as melanoma, head and neck, liver or kidney cancer. Each CDR3 is given with its conserved first and last residue. The order of the fields is CDR3 length, J gene, V gene, D gene, clone size, CDR3 protein, CDR3 DNA. D genes are given only for firm matches. Not all rows give a size; the values are once, few, many and, for expanded clones, a class.

len: 12; j_gene: TRBJ1-4; v_gene: TRBV14; d_gene: .; abundance: .; CDR3aa: CASTSKTKRLFF; CDR3nt: TGTGCCAGCACCTCCAAGACCAAAAGACTGTTTTTT
len: 17; j_gene: TRBJ2-7; v_gene: TRBV29-1; d_gene: TRBD2; abundance: .; CDR3aa: CSVLFVPSVGGGYEQYF; CDR3nt: TGCAGCGTTCTTTTCGTCCCTTCGGTGGGGGGGGGCTACGAGCAGTACTTC
len: 16; j_gene: TRBJ1-3; v_gene: TRBV25-1; d_gene: .; abundance: .; CDR3aa: CASSESRPGSGNTIYF; CDR3nt: TGTGCCAGCAGTGAATCCCGGCCAGGTTCTGGAAACACCATATATTTT
len: 15; j_gene: TRBJ2-1; v_gene: TRBV5-1; d_gene: .; abundance: .; CDR3aa: CASSLVAGTYNEQFF; CDR3nt: TGCGCCAGCAGCTTGGTTGCGGGCACCTACAATGAGCAGTTCTTC
len: 15; j_gene: TRBJ2-5; v_gene: TRBV18; d_gene: .; abundance: .; CDR3aa: CASSPPGLYQETQYF; CDR3nt: TGTGCCAGCTCACCACCGGGCCTGTACCAAGAGACCCAGTACTTC
len: 13; j_gene: TRBJ1-1; v_gene: TRBV5-1; d_gene: TRBD1; abundance: .; CDR3aa: CASSRQGNTEAFF; CDR3nt: TGCGCCAGCAGCAGACAGGGGAACACTGAAGCTTTCTTT
len: 13; j_gene: TRBJ2-7; v_gene: TRBV10-2; d_gene: .; abundance: few; CDR3aa: CASGDPSLYEQYF; CDR3nt: TGCGCCAGCGGGGATCCCTCACTTTATGAGCAGTACTTC
len: 15; j_gene: TRBJ1-2; v_gene: TRBV5-4; d_gene: TRBD1; abundance: .; CDR3aa: CASSLFSGQGYGYTF; CDR3nt: TGTGCCAGCAGCTTGTTCTCGGGACAGGGCTATGGCTACACCTTC
len: 21; j_gene: TRBJ2-2; v_gene: TRBV10-3; d_gene: .; abundance: .; CDR3aa: CAISDVVRTYLTGPNTGELFF; CDR3nt: TGTGCCATCAGTGACGTCGTTCGGACGTATCTGACAGGTCCGAACACCGGGGAGCTGTTTTTT
len: 17; j_gene: TRBJ1-1; v_gene: TRBV19; d_gene: TRBD1; abundance: .; CDR3aa: CASSTTIRQGYSTEAFF; CDR3nt: TGTGCCAGTAGTACGACCATAAGACAGGGGTATTCCACTGAAGCTTTCTTT
len: 16; j_gene: TRBJ1-1; v_gene: TRBV5-8; d_gene: TRBD1; abundance: .; CDR3aa: CASSLSLRQGFTEAFF; CDR3nt: TGTGCCAGCAGCTTGTCCTTAAGACAGGGGTTCACTGAAGCTTTCTTT
len: 14; j_gene: TRBJ2-3; v_gene: TRBV9; d_gene: TRBD1; abundance: .; CDR3aa: CASSVGQGEDTQYF; CDR3nt: TGTGCCAGCAGCGTAGGACAGGGAGAGGATACGCAGTATTTT
len: 15; j_gene: TRBJ2-1; v_gene: TRBV7-9; d_gene: .; abundance: .; CDR3aa: CASSPPSGGTNEQFF; CDR3nt: TGTGCCAGCAGCCCCCCGAGTGGGGGGACCAATGAGCAGTTCTTC
len: 13; j_gene: TRBJ2-3; v_gene: TRBV7-3; d_gene: .; abundance: few; CDR3aa: CASSFTNEDTQYF; CDR3nt: TGTGCCAGCAGCTTTACTAACGAAGATACGCAGTATTTT
len: 11; j_gene: TRBJ2-7; v_gene: TRBV12-5; d_gene: .; abundance: .; CDR3aa: CASGTYYEQYF; CDR3nt: TGTGCTAGTGGCACCTACTACGAGCAGTACTTC
len: 11; j_gene: TRBJ2-7; v_gene: TRBV2; d_gene: .; abundance: .; CDR3aa: CASSYTYEQYF; CDR3nt: TGTGCCAGCAGCTACACCTACGAGCAGTACTTC
len: 15; j_gene: TRBJ2-7; v_gene: TRBV5-1; d_gene: .; abundance: .; CDR3aa: CASSFTPESSYEQYF; CDR3nt: TGCGCCAGCAGCTTCACGCCCGAAAGCTCCTACGAGCAGTACTTC
len: 14; j_gene: TRBJ1-1; v_gene: TRBV6-5; d_gene: .; abundance: .; CDR3aa: CASSYWGRDTEAFF; CDR3nt: TGTGCCAGCAGTTACTGGGGCCGGGACACTGAAGCTTTCTTT
len: 14; j_gene: TRBJ1-2; v_gene: TRBV7-2; d_gene: TRBD1; abundance: .; CDR3aa: CASGRDRADYGYTF; CDR3nt: TGTGCCAGCGGGAGGGACAGGGCCGACTATGGCTACACCTTC
len: 16; j_gene: TRBJ2-1; v_gene: TRBV5-6; d_gene: .; abundance: once; CDR3aa: CASSLKLLNSYNEQFF; CDR3nt: TGTGCCAGCAGCCTAAAACTTCTAAACTCCTACAATGAGCAGTTCTTC
len: 14; j_gene: TRBJ1-1; v_gene: TRBV2; d_gene: TRBD1; abundance: medium-sized; CDR3aa: CASSLGQGSTEAFF; CDR3nt: TGTGCCAGCAGCCTGGGACAGGGAAGCACTGAAGCTTTCTTT
len: 13; j_gene: TRBJ2-5; v_gene: TRBV5-6; d_gene: .; abundance: once; CDR3aa: CASSLPRQETQYF; CDR3nt: TGTGCCAGCAGTCTTCCCAGGCAAGAGACCCAGTACTTC
len: 13; j_gene: TRBJ1-6; v_gene: TRBV6-5; d_gene: TRBD1; abundance: .; CDR3aa: CASSQGANSPLHF; CDR3nt: TGTGCCAGCAGTCAGGGGGCAAATTCACCCCTCCACTTT
len: 12; j_gene: TRBJ2-1; v_gene: TRBV29-1; d_gene: .; abundance: .; CDR3aa: CSVDRIFNEQFF; CDR3nt: TGCAGCGTCGACCGTATCTTCAATGAGCAGTTCTTC
len: 13; j_gene: TRBJ2-7; v_gene: TRBV7-2; d_gene: .; abundance: .; CDR3aa: CASSLVAGDEQYF; CDR3nt: TGTGCCAGCAGCTTAGTAGCCGGGGACGAGCAGTACTTC
len: 15; j_gene: TRBJ1-2; v_gene: TRBV7-9; d_gene: TRBD1; abundance: .; CDR3aa: CASSPGANRGGGYTF; CDR3nt: TGTGCCAGCAGCCCGGGAGCGAACAGGGGGGGCGGCTACACCTTC
len: 15; j_gene: TRBJ1-6; v_gene: TRBV5-1; d_gene: TRBD1; abundance: .; CDR3aa: CASSLDRGFNSPLHF; CDR3nt: TGCGCCAGCAGCTTGGACAGGGGATTCAATTCACCCCTCCACTTT
len: 15; j_gene: TRBJ2-7; v_gene: TRBV4-3; d_gene: .; abundance: .; CDR3aa: CASSQENSFSYEQYF; CDR3nt: TGCGCCAGCAGCCAAGAGAATAGTTTTTCCTACGAGCAGTACTTC
len: 13; j_gene: TRBJ1-4; v_gene: TRBV14; d_gene: TRBD1; abundance: .; CDR3aa: CASTGQGNEKLFF; CDR3nt: TGTGCCAGCACGGGACAGGGGAATGAAAAACTGTTTTTT
len: 13; j_gene: TRBJ2-7; v_gene: TRBV18; d_gene: TRBD1; abundance: .; CDR3aa: CASSPRQGHEQYF; CDR3nt: TGTGCCAGCTCGCCTCGACAGGGCCACGAGCAGTACTTC
len: 14; j_gene: TRBJ2-2; v_gene: TRBV5-1; d_gene: .; abundance: .; CDR3aa: CASSIATYTGELFF; CDR3nt: TGCGCCAGCAGCATCGCGACATACACCGGGGAGCTGTTTTTT
len: 15; j_gene: TRBJ2-3; v_gene: TRBV27; d_gene: TRBD1; abundance: once; CDR3aa: CATRPWDRGTDTQYF; CDR3nt: TGTGCCACCCGGCCGTGGGACAGGGGCACAGATACGCAGTATTTT
len: 14; j_gene: TRBJ2-3; v_gene: TRBV2; d_gene: TRBD1; abundance: .; CDR3aa: CASSRDRGTDTQYF; CDR3nt: TGTGCCAGCAGCCGGGACAGGGGGACAGATACGCAGTATTTT
len: 14; j_gene: TRBJ2-3; v_gene: TRBV28; d_gene: .; abundance: .; CDR3aa: CASRLGGSTDTQYF; CDR3nt: TGTGCCAGCAGGCTAGGGGGTAGCACAGATACGCAGTATTTT
len: 16; j_gene: TRBJ1-2; v_gene: TRBV18; d_gene: .; abundance: few; CDR3aa: CASSPPGLRGGDGYTF; CDR3nt: TGTGCCAGCTCACCACCGGGACTTCGGGGGGGAGATGGCTACACCTTC
len: 14; j_gene: TRBJ1-1; v_gene: TRBV5-4; d_gene: .; abundance: .; CDR3aa: CASSLGLTYTEAFF; CDR3nt: TGTGCCAGCAGCTTGGGCCTCACCTACACTGAAGCTTTCTTT
len: 13; j_gene: TRBJ2-3; v_gene: TRBV5-4; d_gene: .; abundance: .; CDR3aa: CASSQPLEDTQYF; CDR3nt: TGTGCCAGCAGCCAACCTTTGGAAGATACGCAGTATTTT
len: 14; j_gene: TRBJ2-3; v_gene: TRBV5-5; d_gene: TRBD2; abundance: .; CDR3aa: CASSPTGGPGTQYF; CDR3nt: TGTGCCAGCAGCCCAACGGGGGGGCCGGGTACGCAGTATTTT
len: 16; j_gene: TRBJ2-3; v_gene: TRBV28; d_gene: .; abundance: .; CDR3aa: CASRPLGALGTDTQYF; CDR3nt: TGTGCCAGCAGACCGTTGGGGGCATTAGGCACAGATACGCAGTATTTT
len: 14; j_gene: TRBJ1-1; v_gene: TRBV5-4; d_gene: .; abundance: .; CDR3aa: CASSLSFPYTEAFF; CDR3nt: TGTGCCAGCAGCTTGTCCTTTCCTTACACTGAAGCTTTCTTT
len: 16; j_gene: TRBJ2-2; v_gene: TRBV9; d_gene: .; abundance: .; CDR3aa: CASSRTRGVTTGELFF; CDR3nt: TGTGCCAGCAGCCGCACGAGGGGCGTGACTACCGGGGAGCTGTTTTTT
len: 14; j_gene: TRBJ2-3; v_gene: TRBV9; d_gene: .; abundance: .; CDR3aa: CASSRTLTTDTQYF; CDR3nt: TGTGCCAGCAGCCGCACTCTCACTACAGATACGCAGTATTTT
len: 14; j_gene: TRBJ2-2; v_gene: TRBV11-2; d_gene: .; abundance: .; CDR3aa: CASQVGPDTGELFF; CDR3nt: TGTGCCAGCCAGGTGGGGCCCGACACCGGGGAGCTGTTTTTT
len: 13; j_gene: TRBJ2-5; v_gene: TRBV6-5; d_gene: TRBD1; abundance: once; CDR3aa: CASRRTGGETQYF; CDR3nt: TGTGCCAGCAGGCGGACAGGGGGAGAGACCCAGTACTTC
len: 15; j_gene: TRBJ1-2; v_gene: TRBV5-4; d_gene: .; abundance: .; CDR3aa: CASSFYEVSIRGYTF; CDR3nt: TGTGCCAGCAGCTTTTACGAAGTCTCTATTCGTGGCTACACCTTC
len: 17; j_gene: TRBJ1-4; v_gene: TRBV19; d_gene: .; abundance: .; CDR3aa: CASSTYRGSGGYEKLFF; CDR3nt: TGTGCCAGTAGTACCTACAGAGGAAGCGGAGGTTATGAAAAACTGTTTTTT
len: 16; j_gene: TRBJ2-7; v_gene: TRBV9; d_gene: .; abundance: .; CDR3aa: CASSVGEGFTSYEQYF; CDR3nt: TGTGCCAGCAGCGTAGGGGAAGGGTTTACGTCCTACGAGCAGTACTTC
len: 13; j_gene: TRBJ1-5; v_gene: TRBV10-1; d_gene: TRBD1; abundance: .; CDR3aa: CACHRGANQPQHF; CDR3nt: TGCGCCTGCCACAGGGGGGCTAATCAGCCCCAGCATTTT
len: 15; j_gene: TRBJ1-3; v_gene: TRBV6-5; d_gene: .; abundance: once; CDR3aa: CASSYNGQLGNTIYF; CDR3nt: TGTGCCAGCAGTTATAACGGCCAGCTCGGAAACACCATATATTTT
len: 12; j_gene: TRBJ2-3; v_gene: TRBV6-1; d_gene: .; abundance: .; CDR3aa: CASTKTTDTQYF; CDR3nt: TGTGCCAGCACCAAAACCACAGATACGCAGTATTTT
len: 13; j_gene: TRBJ1-2; v_gene: TRBV5-6; d_gene: .; abundance: .; CDR3aa: CASSFLTNYGYTF; CDR3nt: TGTGCCAGCAGCTTCCTAACTAACTATGGCTACACCTTC
len: 14; j_gene: TRBJ1-1; v_gene: TRBV7-3; d_gene: .; abundance: .; CDR3aa: CASSPQTVSTEAFF; CDR3nt: TGTGCCAGCAGCCCCCAGACAGTTAGCACTGAAGCTTTCTTT
len: 16; j_gene: TRBJ1-3; v_gene: TRBV5-1; d_gene: TRBD1; abundance: .; CDR3aa: CASTEQLGGAGNTIYF; CDR3nt: TGCGCCAGCACGGAACAGTTAGGGGGCGCTGGAAACACCATATATTTT
len: 14; j_gene: TRBJ2-3; v_gene: TRBV5-4; d_gene: TRBD2; abundance: .; CDR3aa: CASRRWGGRDTQYF; CDR3nt: TGTGCCAGCAGAAGGTGGGGGGGTCGGGATACGCAGTATTTT
len: 14; j_gene: TRBJ1-1; v_gene: TRBV7-9; d_gene: .; abundance: .; CDR3aa: CASSLSGGRTEAFF; CDR3nt: TGTGCCAGCAGCCTCTCCGGGGGAAGGACTGAAGCTTTCTTT
len: 14; j_gene: TRBJ2-7; v_gene: TRBV10-3; d_gene: TRBD1; abundance: few; CDR3aa: CAIRGDRGMDEQYF; CDR3nt: TGTGCCATCAGGGGGGACAGGGGAATGGACGAGCAGTACTTC
len: 16; j_gene: TRBJ1-5; v_gene: TRBV6-1; d_gene: .; abundance: .; CDR3aa: CASSEGPAYSNQPQHF; CDR3nt: TGTGCCAGCAGTGAAGGCCCGGCCTATAGCAATCAGCCCCAGCATTTT
len: 14; j_gene: TRBJ2-7; v_gene: TRBV6-1; d_gene: .; abundance: once; CDR3aa: CASSEGIWGYEQYF; CDR3nt: TGTGCCAGCAGTGAAGGGATCTGGGGCTACGAGCAGTACTTC
len: 13; j_gene: TRBJ1-1; v_gene: TRBV5-8; d_gene: TRBD1; abundance: .; CDR3aa: CASSLVRGSEAFF; CDR3nt: TGTGCCAGCAGCTTGGTCAGGGGGTCTGAAGCTTTCTTT